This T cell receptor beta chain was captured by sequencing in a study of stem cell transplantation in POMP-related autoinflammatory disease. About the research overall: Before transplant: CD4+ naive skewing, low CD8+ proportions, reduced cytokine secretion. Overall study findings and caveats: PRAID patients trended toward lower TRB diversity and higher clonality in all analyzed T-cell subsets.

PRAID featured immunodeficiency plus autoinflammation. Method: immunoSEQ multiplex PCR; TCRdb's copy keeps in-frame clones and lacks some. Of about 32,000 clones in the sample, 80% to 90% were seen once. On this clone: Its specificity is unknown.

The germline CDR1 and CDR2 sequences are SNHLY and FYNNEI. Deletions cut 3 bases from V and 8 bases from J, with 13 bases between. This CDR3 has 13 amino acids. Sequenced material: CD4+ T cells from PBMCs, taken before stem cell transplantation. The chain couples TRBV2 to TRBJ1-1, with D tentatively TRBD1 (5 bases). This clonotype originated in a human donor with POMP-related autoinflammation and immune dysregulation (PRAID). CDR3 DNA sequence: TGTGCCAGCAGTGATGAACAGGCTGGAGAAGCTTTCTTT. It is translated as CASSDEQAGEAFF.